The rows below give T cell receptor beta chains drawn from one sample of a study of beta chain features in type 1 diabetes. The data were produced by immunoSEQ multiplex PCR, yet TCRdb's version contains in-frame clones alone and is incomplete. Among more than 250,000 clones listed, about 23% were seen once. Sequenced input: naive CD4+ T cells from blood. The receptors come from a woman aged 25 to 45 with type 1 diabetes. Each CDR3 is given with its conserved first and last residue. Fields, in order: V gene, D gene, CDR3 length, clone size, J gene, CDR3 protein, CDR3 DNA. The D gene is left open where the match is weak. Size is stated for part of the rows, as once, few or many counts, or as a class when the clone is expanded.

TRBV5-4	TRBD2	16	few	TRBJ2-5	CASSSLAGARKETQYF	TGTGCCAGCAGCTCACTAGCGGGAGCGAGGAAAGAGACCCAGTACTTC
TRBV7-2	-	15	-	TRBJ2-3	CASSLGFGATDTQYF	TGTGCCAGCAGCTTAGGCTTCGGAGCGACAGATACGCAGTATTTT
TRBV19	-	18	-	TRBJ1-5	CASSIRKPLSYSNQPQHF	TGTGCCAGTAGTATCCGCAAACCTCTTAGTTATAGCAATCAGCCCCAGCATTTT
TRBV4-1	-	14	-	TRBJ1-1	CASSLGGRDTEAFF	TGCGCCAGCAGCCTCGGGGGGCGGGACACTGAAGCTTTCTTT
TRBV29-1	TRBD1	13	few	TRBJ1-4	CSVWTGLNEKLFF	TGCAGCGTTTGGACAGGGCTTAATGAAAAACTGTTTTTT
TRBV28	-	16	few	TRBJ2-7	CASSFLPQGGGLEQYF	TGTGCCAGCAGTTTCTTACCTCAAGGGGGGGGGCTCGAGCAGTACTTC
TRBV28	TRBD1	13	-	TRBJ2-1	CASRQQGSPEQFF	TGTGCCAGCAGGCAACAGGGGAGCCCCGAGCAGTTCTTC
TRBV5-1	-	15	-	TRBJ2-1	CASSLVRVSYNEQFF	TGCGCCAGCAGCTTGGTTCGGGTCAGCTACAATGAGCAGTTCTTC
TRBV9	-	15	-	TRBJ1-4	CASSPHRESREKLFF	TGTGCCAGCAGCCCCCACAGGGAATCCCGTGAAAAACTGTTTTTT
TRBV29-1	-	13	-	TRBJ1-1	CSVETARRTEAFF	TGCAGCGTTGAAACGGCTAGAAGGACTGAAGCTTTCTTT
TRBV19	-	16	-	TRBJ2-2	CASSIGGSTNTGELFF	TGTGCCAGTAGTATAGGGGGCAGTACGAACACCGGGGAGCTGTTTTTT
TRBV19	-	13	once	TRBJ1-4	CATGDRTDEKLFF	TGTGCCACCGGCGACAGGACGGATGAAAAACTGTTTTTT
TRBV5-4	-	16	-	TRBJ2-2	CASSLVVGLPTGELFF	TGTGCCAGCAGCTTGGTGGTGGGACTTCCCACCGGGGAGCTGTTTTTT
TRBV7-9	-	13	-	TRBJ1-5	CASSIDGGRPQHF	TGTGCCAGCAGCATAGACGGGGGGCGACCCCAGCATTTT
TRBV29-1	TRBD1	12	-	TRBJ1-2	CSVGDRNHGYTF	TGCAGCGTTGGGGACAGGAACCATGGCTACACCTTC
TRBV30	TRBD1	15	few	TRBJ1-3	CAWEQGTSSGNTIYF	TGTGCCTGGGAACAGGGGACCAGCTCTGGAAACACCATATATTTT
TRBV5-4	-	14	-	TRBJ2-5	CASSLPPPGETQYF	TGTGCCAGCAGCCTACCCCCACCAGGAGAGACCCAGTACTTC